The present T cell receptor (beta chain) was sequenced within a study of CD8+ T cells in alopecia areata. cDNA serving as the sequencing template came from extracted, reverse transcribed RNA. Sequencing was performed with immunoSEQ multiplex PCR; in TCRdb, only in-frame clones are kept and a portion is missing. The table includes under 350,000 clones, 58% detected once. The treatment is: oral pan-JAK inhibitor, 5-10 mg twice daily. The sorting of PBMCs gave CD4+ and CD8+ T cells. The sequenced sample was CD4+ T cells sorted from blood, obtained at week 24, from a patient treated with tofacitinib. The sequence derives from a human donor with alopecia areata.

The chain's CDR3 is CASSLVGTSLSTDTQYF. The CDR3 bases are TGTGCCAGCAGCTTAGTTGGGACTAGCCTTAGCACAGATACGCAGTATTTT. The genes are TRBV7-6 and TRBJ2-3; 9 bases line up with TRBD2. V lost 1 base to trimming and J lost 0 bases; unmatched junction nucleotides: 5. The CDR3 covers 17 residues. CDR1 is SGHVS, CDR2 FNYEAQ, per germline.